The 26 T cell receptor beta chains given below trace back to one sample, sequenced in a study of human T cells and chemical hapten exposure. Noted time point: patch test 3, about 24 weeks after DPC sensitization. The treatment: therapeutic diphenylcyclopropenone sensitization with weekly scalp DPC. MiXCR, applied by TCRdb to the RACE reads, yields one record per CDR3 protein. This table holds 190,000 or so distinct CDR3 sequences, more than 20% found once. The source material was whole blood, sampled in connection with sensitization to the hapten diphenylcyclopropenone (DPC). The receptors shown here come from a woman aged 35 to 49 with alopecia areata. Some clones in this sample may be carry-over from other donors' samples.

This clonotype appeared a few times. This rearrangement joins TRBV6-6 to TRBJ1-1; D unresolved. Germline assignment: CDR1 MNHNY and CDR2 SVGAGI (reference sequence). The CDR3 sequence is 16 residues long. Trimming stripped 4 bases from V and 1 base from J, with 16 bases between. Written as DNA, the CDR3 is TGTGCCAGCAGTTCCCTCCGGATGCGGGGGAACACTGAAGCTTTCTTT. Translating gives CASSSLRMRGNTEAFF.

This clonotype was seen only a few times. The chain uses TRBV7-9 and TRBJ1-1; the D gene is possibly TRBD1 (5 bases). V gave up 2 bases and J gave up 7 bases, with 11 bases separating them. Germline lookup yields CDR1 SEHNR and CDR2 FQNEAQ (reference sequence). The CDR3 totals 13 residues. The CDR3 DNA reads TGTGCCAGCAGCTTATCCGCGAGGGGTGAAGCTTTCTTT. Translated: CASSLSARGEAFF.

The chain has TRBV6-6 and TRBJ2-3; either TRBD1 or TRBD2 may supply D (6 bases each). The V end lost 6 bases, the J end lost 4 bases, and 26 bases lay between the germline ends. Looked up from germline, CDR1 is MNHNY and CDR2 is SVGAGI (reference sequence). The CDR3 loop spans 18 amino acids. The CDR3 nucleotides read TGTGCCAGCAGGCGGAAGTGGACGGCCGCCGGGGGCGCAGATACGCAGTATTTT. It codes for CASRRKWTAAGGADTQYF.

This clonotype was found a few times. The V and J genes are TRBV29-1 and TRBJ2-3, with 10 positions matching TRBD2. The germline V gene encodes CDR1 SQVTM and CDR2 ANQGSEA. V shed 7 bases, J shed 4 bases, and the junction held 5 bases outside the gene matches. The CDR3 is made up of 13 amino acids. CDR3 bases: TGCAGCGGGCTAGCGGGAGTCCCAGATACGCAGTATTTT. It codes for CSGLAGVPDTQYF.

The rearrangement uses TRBV28 and TRBJ1-2; tentatively, D is TRBD1 (5 bases). Trimming cost V 3 bases and J 4 bases, with 12 bases left between them. The germline V gene encodes CDR1 MDHEN and CDR2 SYDVKM. The CDR3 is made up of 14 amino acids. The CDR3 is CASSLGTAGYGYTF. The CDR3 DNA follows: TGTGCCAGCAGTTTGGGGACGGCCGGCTATGGCTACACCTTC.

This clonotype turned up a few times. The CDR3 sequence is CASRAGWTGFGQPQHF. CDR3 DNA: TGTGCCAGCAGGGCCGGATGGACAGGGTTCGGTCAGCCCCAGCATTTT. This sequence joins TRBV6-5 and TRBJ1-5; the match to TRBD1 covers 8 bases. Trimming cost V 6 bases and J 6 bases; bases outside gene matches: 13. Germline V gene lookup returns CDR1 MNHEY and CDR2 SVGAGI. This CDR3 is 16 amino acids long.

V is TRBV18 and J is TRBJ2-5; D assignment may be TRBD1 or TRBD2 (6 bases each). The CDR3 runs to 15 residues. Germline V CDR1 and CDR2: KGHSH, LQKENI. V lost 4 bases and J 1 base, leaving 13 bases between the germline ends. This CDR3 reads CASSLTRQAQETQYF. The CDR3 DNA is TGTGCCAGCTCACTGACTAGACAGGCCCAAGAGACCCAGTACTTC.

The chain uses TRBV10-3 and TRBJ2-6, with unresolved D. Deletions cut 0 bases from V and 0 bases from J, with 15 bases between. Germline CDR1 ENHRY, CDR2 SYGVKD. There are 19 residues in the CDR3. The CDR3 protein is CAISESGPTSLSGANVLTF. CDR3 DNA sequence: TGTGCCATCAGTGAGTCGGGCCCCACGTCGCTCTCTGGGGCCAACGTCCTGACTTTC.

The chain couples TRBV6-5 to TRBJ2-1; D is uncertain. Per the germline V gene, CDR1 is MNHEY and CDR2 is SVGAGI. The CDR3 runs 12 residues. The germline V and J ends were trimmed by 7 bases and 10 bases, with 14 bases remaining between them. CDR3 coding DNA: TGTGCCAGCAACCCGCCTAAGGGCGAGCAGTTCTTC. Its protein product is CASNPPKGEQFF.

In its sample, this clonotype was seen a few times. The chain couples TRBV4-3 to TRBJ2-3, with 8 nucleotides matching TRBD2. Germline CDR1 is LGHNA and CDR2 is YSLEER. This CDR3 has 19 amino acids. Trimming cost V 0 bases and J 3 bases; bases outside gene matches: 14. The CDR3 sequence is CASSQERSWGLGGTDTQYF. Here the CDR3 DNA reads TGCGCCAGCAGCCAAGAACGAAGCTGGGGACTAGGTGGAACAGATACGCAGTATTTT.

This chain links TRBV5-1 with TRBJ1-5; D unclear. Trimming took off 0 bases at V and 4 bases at J, with 11 bases between the two ends. Germline CDR1 is SGHRS and CDR2 is YFSETQ. The CDR3 consists of 15 residues. The CDR3 here is CASSLEGRPNQPQHF. CDR3 nucleotide sequence: TGCGCCAGCAGCTTGGAAGGTAGGCCTAATCAGCCCCAGCATTTT. Filled out from reference TRBV5-1 and TRBJ1-5, the complete variable domain reads KAGVTQTPRYLIKTRGQQVTLSCSPISGHRSVSWYQQTPGQGLQFLFEYFSETQRNKGNFPGRFSGRQFSNSRSEMNVSTLELGDSALYLCASSLEGRPNQPQHFGDGTRLSIL.

The chain couples TRBV28 to TRBJ1-1; D uncertain. Per germline, CDR1 MDHEN and CDR2 SYDVKM. The ends were cut back, 10 bases at V and 0 bases at J, with 15 bases in the middle. The CDR3 contains 14 residues. CDR3 bases: TGTGCCACCTCTCGTGGAAGGATGAACACTGAAGCTTTCTTT. It is translated as CATSRGRMNTEAFF.

Ten or more counts support this clonotype. This chain uses TRBV29-1 with TRBJ2-3, with D possibly TRBD2 on 6 matching bases. Germline V CDR1 and CDR2: SQVTM, ANQGSEA. The CDR3 is made up of 14 amino acids. Trimming left V 4 bases short and J 2 bases short, with 13 bases between. CDR3 sequence: CSVGAGTTTDTQYF. The CDR3 DNA sequence: TGCAGCGTTGGTGCGGGAACCACCACAGATACGCAGTATTTT.

This clonotype was seen ten or more times. The V call is TRBV29-1, the J call TRBJ2-3; TRBD1 matches 9 bases. Germline V gene lookup returns CDR1 SQVTM and CDR2 ANQGSEA. Trimming took 6 bases from V and 3 from J; bases not matched to a gene: 7. This CDR3 is 14 amino acids long. The CDR3 nucleotides are TGCAGCGTCGAGACAGGGGGAGGTACAGATACGCAGTATTTT. Its translation: CSVETGGGTDTQYF.

The rearrangement joins TRBV7-2 to TRBJ1-1; 8 positions agree with TRBD1. The CDR3 extends over 14 amino acids. Germline V gene data show CDR1 as SGHTA and CDR2 as FQGNSA. With 5 bases clipped from V and 4 bases from J, the junction kept 6 bases outside the gene matches. The chain's CDR3 is CASSPLQGATEAFF. The CDR3 DNA is TGTGCCAGCAGCCCTCTCCAGGGGGCCACTGAAGCTTTCTTT.

This clonotype was seen more than once but under ten times. The chain employs TRBV20-1 and TRBJ2-5; 8 bases line up with TRBD1. The CDR3 contains 15 residues. V dropped 2 bases and J dropped 5; count of bases not matched to a gene: 10. Germline lookup yields CDR1 DFQATT and CDR2 SNEGSKA (reference sequence). CDR3: CSARSWTGMGETQYF. The CDR3 DNA is TGCAGTGCTAGATCCTGGACAGGGATGGGGGAGACCCAGTACTTC.

The CDR3 coding sequence is TGTGCCAGCAGGGGGCCGAACACTGAAGCTTTCTTT. Translation gives CASRGPNTEAFF. The chain couples TRBV28 to TRBJ1-1, with D possibly matching TRBD1 (5 bases). Germline V CDR1 and CDR2: MDHEN, SYDVKM. There are 12 residues in the CDR3. V lost 6 bases, J lost 1 base, and 6 bases lay in between.

J is TRBJ2-2 and V is TRBV7-9, with 9 bases that match TRBD1. There are 14 residues in the CDR3. V trimming: 7 bases; J trimming: 5 bases; junction bases outside the gene matches: 5. The V gene's germline CDR1 is SEHNR and CDR2 FQNEAQ (reference sequence). The CDR3 spells CASTNRGPTGELFF. As DNA, the CDR3 is TGTGCCAGCACCAACAGGGGGCCGACCGGGGAGCTGTTTTTT.

This clonotype was detected a few times. The genes are TRBV7-2 and TRBJ2-3, with a weak D call TRBD2 (6 bases). Germline CDR1 SGHTA, CDR2 FQGNSA. The CDR3 spans 15 residues. V was trimmed by 4 bases and J by 4 bases, leaving 15 bases between them. CDR3 sequence reads: CASSSLSTGADTQYF. As DNA, the CDR3 is TGTGCCAGCAGCTCCCTTTCTACGGGGGCAGATACGCAGTATTTT.

The rearrangement joins TRBV5-5 to TRBJ2-7; D ambiguous. V dropped 0 bases and J dropped 3 bases, with 10 bases sitting between them. There are 14 residues in the CDR3. From germline, CDR1 is SGHKS and CDR2 YYEKEE (reference sequence). In DNA, the CDR3 is TGTGCCAGCAGCTTGGGGGTCGGCCACTACGAGCAGTACTTC. Translating gives CASSLGVGHYEQYF.

This clonotype occurred a few times. The rearrangement uses TRBV11-1 and TRBJ2-3; 12 nucleotides line up with TRBD2. Trimming at V came to 5 bases and at J to 6 bases, leaving 9 bases not matched to a gene. The length of the CDR3 is 16 residues. Looked up from germline, CDR1 is SGHAT and CDR2 is FQDESV (reference sequence). CDR3 loop: CASSPGLAGTLDTQYF. DNA of the CDR3: TGTGCCAGCAGCCCCGGACTAGCGGGAACTTTGGATACGCAGTATTTT.

This sequence joins TRBV4-1 and TRBJ1-1; tentative D call: TRBD1 (5 bases). The V and J ends lost 3 bases and 2 bases respectively, with 10 bases between them. CDR1 and CDR2 from the germline V gene are MGHRA and YSYEKL. This CDR3 is built from 14 residues. CDR3 DNA sequence: TGCGCCAGCAGCCAGGGACTTCAAAACACTGAAGCTTTCTTT. Its translation is CASSQGLQNTEAFF.

V and J are TRBV5-1 and TRBJ2-3; D remains ambiguous. CDR1 and CDR2 from the germline V gene are SGHRS and YFSETQ. This CDR3 has 15 amino acids. The V end lost 5 bases, the J end lost 1 base, and 14 bases lay between the germline ends. CDR3 nucleotides: TGCGCCAGCAGGATAGGCACGGGTGGCACAGATACGCAGTATTTT. Amino acids: CASRIGTGGTDTQYF.

J is TRBJ2-1 and V is TRBV28; TRBD2 matches at 11 bases. CDR3 size: 16 residues. V was clipped by 7 bases and J by 4 bases; unmatched bases: 9. The germline V gene has CDR1 MDHEN and CDR2 SYDVKM. CDR3 sequence reads: CASTAAGTSGYNEQFF. CDR3 bases: TGTGCCAGCACCGCAGCGGGGACTAGCGGTTACAATGAGCAGTTCTTC.

This clonotype was counted only a few times. The gene calls are TRBV20-1 and TRBJ2-7, with 8 nucleotides matching TRBD1. This CDR3 spans 14 amino acids. V lost 6 bases to trimming and J lost 5 bases; unmatched junction nucleotides: 12. Germline V CDR1 and CDR2: DFQATT, SNEGSKA (reference sequence). In DNA, the CDR3 is TGCAGTGCCACACGGACAGGGCGGTTCCACGAGCAGTACTTC. Protein sequence: CSATRTGRFHEQYF.

This clonotype has ten or more counts. The chain combines TRBV10-3 with TRBJ2-7; D is ambiguous. Germline-derived CDR1 and CDR2 are ENHRY and SYGVKD. Trimming took off 10 bases at V and 6 bases at J, with 19 bases between the two ends. The CDR3 totals 13 residues. CDR3 nucleotide sequence: TGTGCCACCTTGGTGGGTGACCCCTCCGAGCAGTACTTC. The encoded protein is CATLVGDPSEQYF.